The source of this T cell receptor beta chain is a study of T cell repertoires in cytomegalovirus infection. TCRdb re-analysed the reads in MiXCR, keeping a single row per CDR3 protein. The sample has 600,000 to 700,000 distinct CDR3 sequences, around a third seen once; the top ten hold approximately 18%. Study-level findings and limits: The ex vivo response was dominated by HLA-C-restricted CMV-specific TCR beta clonotypes.

Remarks on this clonotype: Its target is not known.

CDR3 length: 15 residues. Germline V gives CDR1 DFQATT, CDR2 SNEGSKA (reference sequence). V trimming: 3 bases; J trimming: 6 bases; junction bases outside the gene matches: 10. The receptor was isolated from a human donor in good health (CMV status not recorded). Some clones in this sample may be carry-over from other donors' samples. Sample: cultured PBMCs, taken from culture after CMV antigen stimulation. The genes are TRBV20-1 and TRBJ2-5; 10 bases agree with TRBD1. The CDR3: CSARYRDRGIQTQYF. CDR3 in DNA: TGCAGTGCTAGGTACCGGGACAGGGGCATACAGACCCAGTACTTC.